A single sample gave rise to the 20 T cell receptor beta chains below, sequenced in a study of blood T cell repertoires in COVID-19. Clones were sequenced by immunoSEQ multiplex PCR, and TCRdb holds only the in-frame ones, with some missing. The sample lists about 170,000 clones; around 90% were seen once. The sample consisted of peripheral blood. These receptors were taken from a man aged 55 to 70 with acute or convalescent COVID-19.

The chain joins TRBV6-2 or TRBV6-3 to TRBJ2-1; 12 bases map to TRBD2. This CDR3 is built from 16 residues. Trimming took 6 bases from V and 7 from J; bases not matched to a gene: 10. CDR1 MNHEY and CDR2 SVGEGT come from the germline V gene. CDR3 sequence: CASRPSGRALLNEQFF. As DNA, the CDR3 is TGTGCCAGCAGACCTAGCGGGAGGGCCTTGCTAAATGAGCAGTTCTTC.

The table lists this clone with a few counts. V gene TRBV5-1 combines with J gene TRBJ2-2, with D perhaps TRBD1 (6 bases). This CDR3 has 14 residues. V lost 5 bases, J lost 3 bases, and 11 bases lay in between. The germline CDR1 and CDR2 sequences are SGHRS and YFSETQ. CDR3 DNA: TGCGCCAGCAGGCAGACAGGCGACACCGGGGAGCTGTTTTTT. Protein: CASRQTGDTGELFF.

The chain joins TRBV5-4 to TRBJ2-4, with TRBD1 identical over 11 bases. Germline V CDR1 and CDR2: SGHNT, YYREEE (reference sequence). The V segment lost 3 bases and the J segment 5 bases; nucleotides outside the gene matches: 1. This CDR3 comprises 14 residues. In DNA, the CDR3 is TGTGCCAGCAGCTCGGACAGGGGGCAAAACATTCAGTACTTC. Amino acid sequence: CASSSDRGQNIQYF. The full variable domain, completed using reference TRBV5-4 and TRBJ2-4, is ETGVTQSPTHLIKTRGQQVTLRCSSQSGHNTVSWYQQALGQGPQFIFQYYREEENGRGNFPPRFSGLQFPNYSSELNVNALELDDSALYLCASSSDRGQNIQYFGAGTRLSVL.

The V gene is TRBV6-5, the J gene TRBJ2-3, with D possibly matching TRBD2 (5 bases). The CDR3 is 13 residues long. Trimming took 8 bases from V and 2 from J, leaving 11 bases between them. Germline V gene lookup returns CDR1 MNHEY and CDR2 SVGAGI. CDR3 in amino acids: CASFSRDTDTQYF. Written as DNA, the CDR3 is TGTGCCAGCTTTTCCCGGGACACAGATACGCAGTATTTT.

J is TRBJ1-1 and V is TRBV27; maybe TRBD1 (6 bases). Germline loops: CDR1 MNHEY, CDR2 SMNVEV (reference sequence). V lost 2 bases and J 0 bases, leaving 7 bases between the germline ends. This CDR3 spans 14 amino acids. The CDR3 DNA reads as TGTGCCAGCAGTTTAAACAGGGTGAACACTGAAGCTTTCTTT. Translated: CASSLNRVNTEAFF.

In DNA form, the CDR3 reads TGTGCCATCAGTGAGTCTACAGGGGAAGATGGCTACACCTTC. Its protein is CAISESTGEDGYTF. V and J are TRBV10-3 and TRBJ1-2; 7 bases agree with TRBD1. Per germline, CDR1 ENHRY and CDR2 SYGVKD. After removal of 0 bases from V and 6 bases from J, the junction contained 4 bases not matched to a gene. CDR3 length: 14 amino acids.

The CDR3 reads CASGLDRVRATEAFF. The CDR3, as DNA: TGTGCTAGTGGTTTGGATAGAGTCAGGGCCACTGAAGCTTTCTTT. J is TRBJ1-1 and V is TRBV12-5, with TRBD1 as a possible D gene (5 bases). Germline CDR1 and CDR2: LGHNT and FRNRAP. CDR3 size: 15 residues. Trimming stripped 1 base from V and 4 bases from J, with 13 bases between.

The chain combines TRBV24-1 with TRBJ2-2; perhaps TRBD1 as D (6 bases). V was clipped by 5 bases and J by 5 bases, with 14 bases between them. The CDR3 loop spans 15 amino acids. CDR1 and CDR2 from the germline V gene are KGHDR and SFDVKD. The CDR3 loop is CATSGGQLGTGELFF. The CDR3 nucleotides read TGTGCCACCAGTGGGGGACAACTGGGGACCGGGGAGCTGTTTTTT.

The chain employs TRBV10-3 and TRBJ2-7; 10 positions match TRBD1. The CDR3 contains 14 residues. V lost 4 bases and J lost 3; bases outside the gene matches: 3. The germline CDR1 and CDR2 sequences are ENHRY and SYGVKD. As DNA, the CDR3 is TGTGCCATCAGTGGGACAGGGGGAAGCTACGAGCAGTACTTC. Translation gives CAISGTGGSYEQYF.

The rearrangement links TRBV27 to TRBJ2-7; a possible D gene is TRBD1 (6 bases). The germline V and J ends were trimmed by 3 bases and 5 bases, with 26 bases remaining between them. Germline CDR1 reads MNHEY; CDR2 reads SMNVEV (reference sequence). The CDR3 spans 18 residues. The CDR3 region has the DNA TGTGCCAGCAGTTTCTTCCCCTCTACAGGGACCCCTTTCGACGAGCAGTACGTC. Translated, it gives CASSFFPSTGTPFDEQYV.

CDR3: CASSPFWALNNSYNSPLHF. The CDR3 region has the DNA TGTGCCAGCAGCCCATTTTGGGCCCTAAACAACTCCTATAATTCACCCCTCCACTTT. J is TRBJ1-6 and V is TRBV27; unclear D gene. The CDR3 length is 19 residues. Trimming stripped 6 bases from V and 0 bases from J, with 21 bases between. CDR1 MNHEY and CDR2 SMNVEV come from the germline V gene (reference sequence).

In the case of this clone: Within the sample, other DNA sequences also encode this same CDR3. This rearrangement joins TRBV29-1 to TRBJ2-7; tentative D call: TRBD1 (5 bases). The CDR3 consists of 12 residues. V lost 3 bases and J 4 bases, leaving 10 bases between the germline ends. The germline gives CDR1 SQVTM, CDR2 ANQGSEA. The CDR3 protein is CSVDQGGYEQYF. DNA of the CDR3: TGCAGCGTTGACCAGGGTGGGTACGAGCAGTACTTC.

There are a few counts of this clone. This chain joins TRBV5-1 and TRBJ1-1; 9 positions agree with TRBD1. The CDR3 is made up of 17 amino acids. Germline loops: CDR1 SGHRS, CDR2 YFSETQ. V shed 4 bases and J 5 bases; nucleotides not matched to a gene: 15. The CDR3 protein is CASSLTGTGRWKTEAFF. Here the CDR3 DNA reads TGCGCCAGCAGCCTCACCGGGACAGGGCGATGGAAAACTGAAGCTTTCTTT.

The V gene is TRBV27, the J gene TRBJ1-6; perhaps TRBD1 as D (6 bases). The CDR3 sequence is 17 residues long. V gave up 1 base and J gave up 4 bases, with 14 bases separating them. From germline, CDR1 is MNHEY and CDR2 SMNVEV (reference sequence). The CDR3: CASSLYVSGQYNSPLHF. CDR3 nucleotides: TGTGCCAGCAGTTTATACGTGTCGGGACAATATAATTCACCCCTCCACTTT.

The chain joins TRBV24-1 to TRBJ1-2; 8 bases align to TRBD1. The CDR3 is 15 residues long. Germline CDR1 is KGHDR and CDR2 is SFDVKD. The ends lost 2 bases at V and 4 bases at J; junction bases unmatched: 5. In DNA form, the CDR3 reads TGTGCCACCAGTGATTGGACAGGGCCAATCTATGGCTACACCTTC. Its translation: CATSDWTGPIYGYTF.

The gene calls are TRBV6-5 and TRBJ1-2, with TRBD1 identical over 7 bases. CDR1 is MNHEY, CDR2 SVGAGI, per germline. Losses at the gene ends were 2 bases for V and 5 bases for J; bases not matched to a gene: 8. The CDR3 spans 15 residues. CDR3 sequence (DNA): TGTGCCAGCAGTTACCAGACCGTGACAGGGTATGGCTACACCTTC. The encoded protein is CASSYQTVTGYGYTF.

V and J are TRBV29-1 and TRBJ2-1; D ambiguous. V lost 4 bases, J lost 6 bases, and 4 bases lay in between. The germline V gene encodes CDR1 SQVTM and CDR2 ANQGSEA. This CDR3 is 10 amino acids long. CDR3 sequence (DNA): TGCAGCGTTGTGGCCAATGAGCAGTTCTTC. Translated: CSVVANEQFF.

V usage is TRBV25-1 and J usage is TRBJ2-2, with D possibly being TRBD1 (5 bases). CDR3 size: 15 residues. V was trimmed by 1 base and J by 6 bases, leaving 12 bases between them. Germline V gene sequence: CDR1 MGHDK, CDR2 SYGVNS. CDR3 nucleotides: TGTGCCAGCAGTGAATTAGGGGCGCCTGCCGGGGAGCTGTTTTTT. Translated: CASSELGAPAGELFF. Looking up the rest from reference TRBV25-1 and TRBJ2-2 gives the full variable domain: EADIYQTPRYLVIGTGKKITLECSQTMGHDKMYWYQQDPGMELHLIHYSYGVNSTEKGDLSSESTVSRIRTEHFPLTLESARPSHTSQYLCASSELGAPAGELFFGEGSRLTVL.

The chain recombines TRBV18 with TRBJ1-2; TRBD1 matches at 11 bases. J lost 5 bases, V lost 5 bases, and 10 bases had no gene match. The CDR3 spans 16 residues. Germline values: CDR1 KGHSH, CDR2 LQKENI. CDR3 DNA: TGTGCCAGCTCAGCGTTATCCGGGACAGGGGGATATGGCTACACCTTC. Translation: CASSALSGTGGYGYTF.

The J gene is TRBJ1-2, the V gene TRBV27; 9 bases align to TRBD1. The CDR3 runs to 14 residues. Germline assignment: CDR1 MNHEY and CDR2 SMNVEV (reference sequence). J lost 6 bases, V lost 2 bases, and 4 bases had no gene match. In DNA form, the CDR3 reads TGTGCCAGCAGTTTACGGGGACAGGGACATGGCTACACCTTC. Translation: CASSLRGQGHGYTF.